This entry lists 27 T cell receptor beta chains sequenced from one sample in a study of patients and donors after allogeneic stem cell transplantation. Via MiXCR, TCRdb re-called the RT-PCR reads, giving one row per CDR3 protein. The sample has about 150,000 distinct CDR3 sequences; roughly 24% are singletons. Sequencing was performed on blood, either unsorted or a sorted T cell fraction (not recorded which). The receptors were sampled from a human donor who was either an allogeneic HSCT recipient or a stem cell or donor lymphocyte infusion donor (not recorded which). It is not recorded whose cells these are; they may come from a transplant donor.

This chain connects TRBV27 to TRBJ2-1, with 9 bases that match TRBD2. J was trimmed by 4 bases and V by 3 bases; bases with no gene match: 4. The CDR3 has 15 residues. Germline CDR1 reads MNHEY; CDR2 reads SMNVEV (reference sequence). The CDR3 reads CASSFSGGLYNEQFF. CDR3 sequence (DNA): TGTGCCAGCAGTTTTAGCGGGGGCCTATACAATGAGCAGTTCTTC.

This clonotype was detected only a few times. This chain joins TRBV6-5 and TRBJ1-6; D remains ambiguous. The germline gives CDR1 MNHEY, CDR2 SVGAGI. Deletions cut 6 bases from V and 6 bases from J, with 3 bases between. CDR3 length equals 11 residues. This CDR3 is CASRSNSPLHF. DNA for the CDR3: TGTGCCAGCAGAAGTAATTCACCCCTCCACTTT.

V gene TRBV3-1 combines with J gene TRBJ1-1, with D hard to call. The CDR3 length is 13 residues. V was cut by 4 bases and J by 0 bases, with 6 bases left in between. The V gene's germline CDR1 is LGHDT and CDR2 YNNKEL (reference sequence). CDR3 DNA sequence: TGTGCCAGCAGCCGTTACATGAACACTGAAGCTTTCTTT. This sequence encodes CASSRYMNTEAFF. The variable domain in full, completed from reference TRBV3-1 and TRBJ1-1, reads DTAVSQTPKYLVTQMGNDKSIKCEQNLGHDTMYWYKQDSKKFLKIMFSYNNKELIINETVPNRFSPKSPDKAHLNLHINSLELGDSAVYFCASSRYMNTEAFFGQGTRLTVV.

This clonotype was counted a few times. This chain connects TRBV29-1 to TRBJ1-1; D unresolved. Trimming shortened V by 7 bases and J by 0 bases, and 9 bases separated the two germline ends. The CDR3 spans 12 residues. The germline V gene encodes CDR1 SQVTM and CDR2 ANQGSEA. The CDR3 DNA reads TGCAGCGCCGGACCTTTGAACACTGAAGCTTTCTTT. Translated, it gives CSAGPLNTEAFF. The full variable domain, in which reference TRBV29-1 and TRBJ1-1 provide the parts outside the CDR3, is SAVISQKPSRDICQRGTSLTIQCQVDSQVTMMFWYRQQPGQSLTLIATANQGSEATYESGFVIDKFPISRPNLTFSTLTVSNMSPEDSSIYLCSAGPLNTEAFFGQGTRLTVV.

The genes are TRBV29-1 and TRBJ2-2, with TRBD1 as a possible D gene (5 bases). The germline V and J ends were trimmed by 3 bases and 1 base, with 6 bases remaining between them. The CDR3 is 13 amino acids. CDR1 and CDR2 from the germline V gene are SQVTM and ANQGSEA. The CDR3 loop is CSVDGQNTGELFF. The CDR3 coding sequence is TGCAGCGTTGACGGACAGAACACCGGGGAGCTGTTTTTT.

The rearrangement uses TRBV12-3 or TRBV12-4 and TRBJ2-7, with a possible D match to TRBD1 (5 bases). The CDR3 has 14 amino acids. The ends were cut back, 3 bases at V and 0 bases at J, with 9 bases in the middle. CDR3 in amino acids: CASSFLGDSYEQYF. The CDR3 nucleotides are TGTGCCAGCAGTTTTTTAGGGGACTCCTACGAGCAGTACTTC.

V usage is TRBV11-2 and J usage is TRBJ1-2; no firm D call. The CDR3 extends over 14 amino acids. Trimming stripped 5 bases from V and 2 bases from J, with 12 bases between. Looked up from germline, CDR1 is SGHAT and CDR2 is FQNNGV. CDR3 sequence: CASSTAGRNYGYTF. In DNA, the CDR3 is TGTGCCAGCAGCACTGCTGGACGGAACTATGGCTACACCTTC.

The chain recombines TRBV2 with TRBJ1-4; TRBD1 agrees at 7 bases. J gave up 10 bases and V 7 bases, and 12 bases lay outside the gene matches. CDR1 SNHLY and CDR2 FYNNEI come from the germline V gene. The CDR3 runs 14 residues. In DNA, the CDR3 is TGTGCCAGCAAAATCGACAGGGTGAACGGAAAACTGTTTTTT. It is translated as CASKIDRVNGKLFF.

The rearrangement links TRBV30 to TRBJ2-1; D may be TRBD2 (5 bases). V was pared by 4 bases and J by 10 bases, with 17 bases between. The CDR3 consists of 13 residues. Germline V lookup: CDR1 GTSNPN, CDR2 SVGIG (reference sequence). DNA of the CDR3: TGTGCCTGGACCGGTACTAGGGTATTGGAGCAGTTCTTC. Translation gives CAWTGTRVLEQFF. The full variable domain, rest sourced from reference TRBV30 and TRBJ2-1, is SQTIHQWPATLVQPVGSPLSLECTVEGTSNPNLYWYRQAAGRGLQLLFYSVGIGQISSEVPQNLSASRPQDRQFILSSKKLLLSDSGFYLCAWTGTRVLEQFFGPGTRLTVL.

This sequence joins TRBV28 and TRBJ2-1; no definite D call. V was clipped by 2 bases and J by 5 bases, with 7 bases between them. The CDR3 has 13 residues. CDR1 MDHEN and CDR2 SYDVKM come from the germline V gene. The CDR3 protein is CASSLMSDNEQFF. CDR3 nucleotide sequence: TGTGCCAGCAGTTTAATGTCAGACAATGAGCAGTTCTTC.

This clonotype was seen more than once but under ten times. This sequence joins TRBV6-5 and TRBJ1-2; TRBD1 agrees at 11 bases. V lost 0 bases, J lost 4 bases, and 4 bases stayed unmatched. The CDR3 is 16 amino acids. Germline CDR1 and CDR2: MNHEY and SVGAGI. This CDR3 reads CASSYSPGQGAYGYTF. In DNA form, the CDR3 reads TGTGCCAGCAGTTACTCTCCTGGACAGGGGGCCTATGGCTACACCTTC.

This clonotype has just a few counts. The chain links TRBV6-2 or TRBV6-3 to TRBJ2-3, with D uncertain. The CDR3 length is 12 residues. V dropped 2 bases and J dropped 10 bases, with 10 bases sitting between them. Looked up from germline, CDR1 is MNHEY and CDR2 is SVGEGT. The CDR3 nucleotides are TGTGCCAGCAGTTACGTGGCCGATGCGCAGTATTTT. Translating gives CASSYVADAQYF.

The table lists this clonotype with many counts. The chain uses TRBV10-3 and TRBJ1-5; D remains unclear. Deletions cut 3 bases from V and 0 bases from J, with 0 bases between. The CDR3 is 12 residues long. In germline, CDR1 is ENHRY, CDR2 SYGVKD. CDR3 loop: CAISDSNQPQHF. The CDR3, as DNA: TGTGCCATCAGTGATAGCAATCAGCCCCAGCATTTT.

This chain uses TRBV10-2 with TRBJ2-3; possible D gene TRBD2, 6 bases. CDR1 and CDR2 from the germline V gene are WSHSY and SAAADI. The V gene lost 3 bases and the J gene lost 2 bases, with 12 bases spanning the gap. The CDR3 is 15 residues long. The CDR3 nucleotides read TGCGCCAGCAGTGATAGACTAGACTTCACAGATACGCAGTATTTT. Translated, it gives CASSDRLDFTDTQYF.

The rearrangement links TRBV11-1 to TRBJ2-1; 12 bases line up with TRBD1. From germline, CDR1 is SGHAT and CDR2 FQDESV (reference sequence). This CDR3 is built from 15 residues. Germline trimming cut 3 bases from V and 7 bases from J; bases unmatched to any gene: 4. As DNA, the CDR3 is TGTGCCAGCAGCTTTAGGGACAGGGGGCTTAATGAGCAGTTCTTC. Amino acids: CASSFRDRGLNEQFF.

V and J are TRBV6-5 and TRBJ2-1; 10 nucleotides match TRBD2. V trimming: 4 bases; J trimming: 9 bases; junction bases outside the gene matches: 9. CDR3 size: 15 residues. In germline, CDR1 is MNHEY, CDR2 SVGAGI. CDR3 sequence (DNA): TGTGCCAGCAGTTTGGGAGCGGGAGGGCCGGGTGAGCAGTTCTTC. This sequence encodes CASSLGAGGPGEQFF.

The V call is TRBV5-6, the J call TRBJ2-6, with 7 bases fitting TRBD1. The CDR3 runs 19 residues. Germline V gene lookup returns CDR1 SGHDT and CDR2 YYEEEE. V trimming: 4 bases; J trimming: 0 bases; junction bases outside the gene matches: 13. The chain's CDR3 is CASSVDRDLLDSGANVLTF. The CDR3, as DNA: TGTGCCAGCAGCGTCGACAGGGACCTACTAGACTCTGGGGCCAACGTCCTGACTTTC.

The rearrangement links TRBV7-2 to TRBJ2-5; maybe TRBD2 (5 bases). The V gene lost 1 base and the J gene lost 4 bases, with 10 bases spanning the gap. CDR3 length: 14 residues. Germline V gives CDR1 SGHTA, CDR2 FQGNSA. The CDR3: CASSLVRVLETQYF. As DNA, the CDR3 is TGTGCCAGCAGCTTAGTGCGGGTTTTAGAGACCCAGTACTTC.

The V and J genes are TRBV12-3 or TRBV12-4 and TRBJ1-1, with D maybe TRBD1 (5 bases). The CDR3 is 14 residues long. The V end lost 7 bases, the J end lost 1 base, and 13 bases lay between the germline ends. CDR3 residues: CASNPGAKNTEAFF. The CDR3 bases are TGTGCCAGCAATCCCGGGGCGAAGAACACTGAAGCTTTCTTT.

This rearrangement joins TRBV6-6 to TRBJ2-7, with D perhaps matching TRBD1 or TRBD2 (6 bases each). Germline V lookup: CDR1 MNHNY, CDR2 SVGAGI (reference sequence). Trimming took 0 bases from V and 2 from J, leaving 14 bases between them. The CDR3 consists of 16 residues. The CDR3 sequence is CASSYSRGASTYEQYF. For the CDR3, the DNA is TGTGCCAGCAGTTACTCGAGGGGGGCGTCAACCTACGAGCAGTACTTC.

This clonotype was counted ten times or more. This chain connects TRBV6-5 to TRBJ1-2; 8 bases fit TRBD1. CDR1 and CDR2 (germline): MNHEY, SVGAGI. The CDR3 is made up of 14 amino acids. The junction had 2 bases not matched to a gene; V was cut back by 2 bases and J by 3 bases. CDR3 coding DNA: TGTGCCAGCAGTTACGGCAGGGGGCACTATGGCTACACCTTC. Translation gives CASSYGRGHYGYTF.

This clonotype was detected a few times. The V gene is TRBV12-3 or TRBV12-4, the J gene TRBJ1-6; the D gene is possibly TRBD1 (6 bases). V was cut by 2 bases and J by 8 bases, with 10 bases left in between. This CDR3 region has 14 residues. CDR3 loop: CASSLRHRDSPLHF. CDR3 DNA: TGTGCCAGCAGTTTACGACACAGGGATTCACCCCTCCACTTT.

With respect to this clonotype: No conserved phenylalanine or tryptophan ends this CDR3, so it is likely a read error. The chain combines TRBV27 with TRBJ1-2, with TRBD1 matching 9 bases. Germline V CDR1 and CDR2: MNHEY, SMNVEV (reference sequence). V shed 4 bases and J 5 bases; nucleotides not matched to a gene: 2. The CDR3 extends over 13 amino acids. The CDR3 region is CASSSQGAYGYTI. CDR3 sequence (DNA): TGTGCCAGCAGTTCACAGGGGGCTTATGGCTACACCATC.

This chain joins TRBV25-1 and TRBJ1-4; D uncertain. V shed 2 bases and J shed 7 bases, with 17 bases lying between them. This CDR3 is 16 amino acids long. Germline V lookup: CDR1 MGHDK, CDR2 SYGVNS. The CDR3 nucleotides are TGTGCCAGCAGTGAAGGCCAGACCATGAGGGCTGAAAAACTGTTTTTT. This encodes CASSEGQTMRAEKLFF.

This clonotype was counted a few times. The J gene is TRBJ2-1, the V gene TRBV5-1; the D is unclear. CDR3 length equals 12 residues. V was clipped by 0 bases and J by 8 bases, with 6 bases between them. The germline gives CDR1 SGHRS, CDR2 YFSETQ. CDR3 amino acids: CASSLVFDEQFF. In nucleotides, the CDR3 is TGCGCCAGCAGCTTGGTTTTCGATGAGCAGTTCTTC.

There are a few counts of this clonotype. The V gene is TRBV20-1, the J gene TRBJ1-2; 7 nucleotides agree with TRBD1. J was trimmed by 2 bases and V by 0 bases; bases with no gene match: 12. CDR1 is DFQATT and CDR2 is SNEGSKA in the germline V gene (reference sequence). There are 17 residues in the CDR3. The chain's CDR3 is CSARDQTGRGSNYGYTF. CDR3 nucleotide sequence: TGCAGTGCTAGAGATCAGACAGGGCGGGGTTCGAACTATGGCTACACCTTC.

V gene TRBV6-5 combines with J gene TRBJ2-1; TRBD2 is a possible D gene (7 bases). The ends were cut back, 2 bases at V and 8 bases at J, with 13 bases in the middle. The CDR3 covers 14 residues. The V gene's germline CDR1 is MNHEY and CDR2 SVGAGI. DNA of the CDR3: TGTGCCAGCAGTTACGCTGGGGGGGGGCATGAGCAGTTCTTC. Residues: CASSYAGGGHEQFF.